A selection of T cell receptor beta chains follows, all from one sample in a study of neurological immune-mediated disorders. One entry per CDR3 protein, called by TCRdb with MiXCR from the 5' RACE reads. The table lists roughly 75,000 distinct CDR3 sequences, 2.5% to 3% of them singletons. Sequenced material: PBMCs. These receptors were taken from a woman in her 30s with multiple sclerosis. The CDR3 runs from the conserved cysteine through the conserved F or W. D genes are given only for firm matches. Clone sizes are shown as once, few, many or a size class.

TRBJ1-5	many	TRBV24-1	NA	TGTGCCACCAGTGCACTGGCTAGCAATCAGCCCCAGCATTTT	CATSALASNQPQHF
TRBJ2-6	many	TRBV5-1	NA	TGCGCCAGCAGCTTGGGGGTCCGCTCTGGGGCCAACGTCCTGACTTTC	CASSLGVRSGANVLTF
TRBJ1-4	many	TRBV5-1	NA	TGCGCCAGCAGCCCCGGGCCAACTAATGAAAAACTGTTTTTT	CASSPGPTNEKLFF
TRBJ2-3	many	TRBV7-9	NA	TGTGCCAGCAGTGGGACACCTCTCACAGATACGCAGTATTTT	CASSGTPLTDTQYF
TRBJ1-2	medium-sized	TRBV5-1	NA	TGCGCCAGCAGCATCGGGGTAACAGGCTACACCTTC	CASSIGVTGYTF
TRBJ2-1	many	TRBV29-1	NA	TGCAGCGTTGAATTCCCTATAGGGCCCGAATCCTACAATGAGCAGTTCTTC	CSVEFPIGPESYNEQFF
TRBJ1-1	many	TRBV29-1	NA	TGCAGCGTTGGGACGCCCGAGGGCACTGAAGCTTTCTTT	CSVGTPEGTEAFF
TRBJ1-1	many	TRBV10-3	NA	TGTGCCATCAGTAAGGCAGGGGCCACTGAAGCTTTCTTT	CAISKAGATEAFF
TRBJ1-3	many	TRBV18	NA	TGTGCCAGCTCACTGCGTACATCCAACACAAACACCATATATTTT	CASSLRTSNTNTIYF
TRBJ2-1	many	TRBV10-3	TRBD2	TGTGCCTCAAGATCGGGGGGGTCCTACAATGAGCAGTTCTTC	CASRSGGSYNEQFF
TRBJ2-1	many	TRBV28	TRBD1	TGTGCCAGCAGGGGGGACAGGGCTCGAGACAATGAGCAGTTCTTC	CASRGDRARDNEQFF
TRBJ2-3	many	TRBV5-1	TRBD2	TGCGCCAGCAGCATCGGGACTAGCGGATACGACGTGCAGTATTTT	CASSIGTSGYDVQYF
TRBJ2-2	many	TRBV20-1	NA	TGCAGTGCTAGAGCGAACACCGGGGAGCTGTTTTTT	CSARANTGELFF
TRBJ2-7	many	TRBV11-2	TRBD2	TGTGCCAGCAGCGTCACTAGCGGGAGGGTCGACGAGCAGTACTTC	CASSVTSGRVDEQYF
TRBJ1-1	many	TRBV29-1	TRBD1	TGCAGCGTTTCCAGGGGGCAGAACATGAACACTGAAGCTTTCTTT	CSVSRGQNMNTEAFF
TRBJ2-7	many	TRBV4-3	TRBD1	TGCGCCAGCAGCCAAGATGGGACAGGGTACTACGAGCAGTACTTC	CASSQDGTGYYEQYF
TRBJ1-1	many	TRBV29-1	TRBD1	TGCAGCGTGCGGGACAGGGTGAACACTGAAGCTTTCTTT	CSVRDRVNTEAFF
TRBJ1-5	many	TRBV28	NA	TGTGCCAGCAGTTTCCTAACAGGGAACGGTCAGCCCCAGCATTTT	CASSFLTGNGQPQHF
TRBJ2-7	many	TRBV6-2/TRBV6-3	TRBD1	TGTGCCAGCAGTTCGACAGGGGGAGCGCTATCCGAGCAGTACTTC	CASSSTGGALSEQYF
TRBJ2-5	many	TRBV20-1	TRBD1	TGCAGTGCTAGAGTCGGAGGACAGGTGGGGGAGACCCAGTACTTC	CSARVGGQVGETQYF
TRBJ1-4	many	TRBV9	TRBD1	TGTGCCAGCAGCGTAGGCGCCGGGACAGGGGAGGAGAATGAAAAACTGTTTTTT	CASSVGAGTGEENEKLFF
TRBJ2-1	many	TRBV18	TRBD1	TGTGCCAGCTCCCCCGGGACAGGCCAGAATGAGCAGTTCTTC	CASSPGTGQNEQFF
TRBJ2-1	many	TRBV6-2/TRBV6-3	NA	TGTGCCAGCAGTTCGATTGGTGGTGAGCAGTTCTTC	CASSSIGGEQFF
TRBJ2-1	many	TRBV25-1	TRBD2	TGTGCCAGCGAGGGAGGGCTAGCGGGCTTCTCCTACAATGAGCAGTTCTTC	CASEGGLAGFSYNEQFF
TRBJ2-5	many	TRBV11-3	TRBD2	TGTGCCAGCAGCATGGGACTAGCAGGAGGTGCCCAAGAGACCCAGTACTTC	CASSMGLAGGAQETQYF
TRBJ2-7	many	TRBV10-3	NA	TGTGCCATCAGTGAGTCGACAGCGGATCCCTACGAGCAGTACTTC	CAISESTADPYEQYF
TRBJ1-3	many	TRBV7-9	NA	TGTGCCAGCAGTCCCAGGGGACCGAAACTCGACTCTGGAAACACCATATATTTT	CASSPRGPKLDSGNTIYF
TRBJ2-5	many	TRBV10-3	TRBD1	TGTGCCATCAGTGATGACAGGGCGCGAGAGACCCAGTACTTC	CAISDDRARETQYF
TRBJ2-6	many	TRBV4-3	NA	TGCGCCAGCAGCCAAGGAGACGCAGGGGCTGGGGCCAACGTCCTGACTTTC	CASSQGDAGAGANVLTF
TRBJ2-5	many	TRBV29-1	NA	TGCAGCGTTGACTGGCGGCCCCAAGAGACCCAGTACTTC	CSVDWRPQETQYF
TRBJ2-4	many	TRBV20-1	NA	TGCAGTGCCAGGACCTCTCTAAAGTTCGGGAACATTCAGTACTTC	CSARTSLKFGNIQYF